Following are 2 T cell receptor beta chains from one sample sequenced in a study of cytomegalovirus exposure and HLA in healthy donors (dated by TCRdb to the late 2010s). The library relied on the immunoSEQ multiplex PCR assay. In its TCRdb copy, this immuneACCESS table keeps in-frame sequences only and misses some clones. Where compared with another copy, unresolved V genes explain less than half of these, and the others have no known cause. Counted in this sample were 250,000 to 350,000 clones; over 75% of them appeared once. Over 0.9% of the sample belongs to the ten largest clones. Sequenced sample: PBMCs. The receptors come from a man between 25 and 39 years old in good health and CMV-seronegative.

This sequence joins TRBV14 and TRBJ1-2, with D hard to call. The CDR3 consists of 14 residues. V was pared by 4 bases and J by 4 bases, with 13 bases between. The germline V gene has CDR1 SGHDN and CDR2 FVKESK. The CDR3 spells CASSPTGHPYGYTF. DNA of the CDR3: TGTGCCAGCAGCCCTACTGGGCACCCCTATGGCTACACCTTC.

V is TRBV18 and J is TRBJ1-1, with 7 nucleotides matching TRBD1. V lost 9 bases, J lost 1 base, and 2 bases stayed unmatched. Germline V gene sequence: CDR1 KGHSH, CDR2 LQKENI. There are 12 residues in the CDR3. CDR3 protein: CASTGENTEAFF. The CDR3 coding sequence is TGTGCCAGTACAGGGGAGAACACTGAAGCTTTCTTT.